This entry lists 25 T cell receptor beta chains sequenced from one sample in a study of blood T cell repertoires in COVID-19. Here immunoSEQ multiplex PCR was the method, and the copy in TCRdb shows in-frame clones only, minus some. The data contain under 200,000 clones, about 83% of them singletons. Sample: peripheral blood. Receptors were obtained from a woman aged 80 or over with COVID-19, enrolled during active disease.

The rearrangement links TRBV18 to TRBJ2-7; 8 bases are shared with TRBD1. The ends lost 4 bases at V and 3 bases at J; junction bases unmatched: 11. The CDR3 has 16 amino acids. The germline CDR1 and CDR2 sequences are KGHSH and LQKENI. CDR3 coding DNA: TGTGCCAGCTCACTACGAGAGACAGGGGCAGGCTACGAGCAGTACTTC. The encoded protein is CASSLRETGAGYEQYF. The entire variable domain, with the rest obtained from reference TRBV18 and TRBJ2-7, is as follows: NAGVMQNPRHLVRRRGQEARLRCSPMKGHSHVYWYRQLPEEGLKFMVYLQKENIIDESGMPKERFSAEFPKEGPSILRIQQVVRGDSAAYFCASSLRETGAGYEQYFGPGTRLTVT.

This chain uses TRBV9 with TRBJ1-2; D gene unclear. The CDR3 consists of 13 residues. The germline V and J ends were trimmed by 0 bases and 5 bases, with 8 bases remaining between them. Germline CDR1 SGDLS, CDR2 YYNGEE. CDR3: CASSVGERYGYTF. The CDR3 coding sequence is TGTGCCAGCAGCGTAGGGGAGCGGTATGGCTACACCTTC.

A few counts support this clone. The J gene is TRBJ2-7, the V gene TRBV28; 7 nucleotides agree with TRBD1. Trimming took 6 bases from V and 7 from J; bases not matched to a gene: 9. Germline V lookup: CDR1 MDHEN, CDR2 SYDVKM. The CDR3 sequence is 13 residues long. In DNA form, the CDR3 reads TGTGCCAGCAGAGTAGGGGGCGCTTATGAGCAGTACTTC. Translated, it gives CASRVGGAYEQYF.

The genes are TRBV27 and TRBJ2-3; no definite D call. Trimming shortened V by 3 bases and J by 0 bases, and 10 bases separated the two germline ends. Germline V gene lookup returns CDR1 MNHEY and CDR2 SMNVEV (reference sequence). CDR3 size: 15 residues. In DNA, the CDR3 is TGTGCCAGCAGTTTTTCGAGATATAGCACAGATACGCAGTATTTT. Its protein product is CASSFSRYSTDTQYF.

The table lists this clone with a count of one. In nucleotides, the CDR3 is TGTGCCAGCAGCTTAAGTGGCGGAATCAAAGATACGCAGTATTTT. Translating gives CASSLSGGIKDTQYF. The chain combines TRBV7-3 with TRBJ2-3; D is unresolved. The V end lost 1 base, the J end lost 5 bases, and 13 bases lay between the germline ends. CDR1 is SGHTA, CDR2 FQGTGA, per germline. The CDR3 covers 15 residues.

This clone was observed a few times. The rearrangement joins TRBV7-3 to TRBJ2-1; 16 bases line up with TRBD2. Germline V gives CDR1 SGHTA, CDR2 FQGTGA. The CDR3 loop spans 16 amino acids. V lost 4 bases and J lost 7; bases outside the gene matches: 4. The chain's CDR3 is CASSSGTSGRVNEQFF. In DNA form, the CDR3 reads TGTGCCAGCAGCTCCGGGACTAGCGGGAGGGTAAATGAGCAGTTCTTC.

The rearrangement links TRBV7-9 to TRBJ2-7, with 8 nucleotides matching TRBD1. This CDR3 comprises 15 residues. J gave up 2 bases and V 3 bases, and 6 bases lay outside the gene matches. Germline-derived CDR1 and CDR2 are SEHNR and FQNEAQ (reference sequence). The CDR3 here is CASSFRDRHPYEQYF. The CDR3 DNA follows: TGTGCCAGCAGCTTCCGGGACAGGCATCCCTACGAGCAGTACTTC. Full variable domain (missing parts from reference TRBV7-9 and TRBJ2-7): DTGVSQNPRHKITKRGQNVTFRCDPISEHNRLYWYRQTLGQGPEFLTYFQNEAQLEKSRLLSDRFSAERPKGSFSTLEIQRTEQGDSAMYLCASSFRDRHPYEQYFGPGTRLTVT.

This chain connects TRBV29-1 to TRBJ2-7; maybe TRBD1 (5 bases). The germline gives CDR1 SQVTM, CDR2 ANQGSEA. The CDR3 covers 13 residues. V dropped 7 bases and J dropped 2 bases, with 15 bases sitting between them. This CDR3 is CSAQGQGTYEQYF. The CDR3, as DNA: TGCAGCGCTCAAGGCCAGGGAACCTACGAGCAGTACTTC.

The chain uses TRBV18 and TRBJ2-7; D might be TRBD2 (5 bases). Trimming took 0 bases from V and 6 from J, leaving 15 bases between them. In germline, CDR1 is KGHSH, CDR2 LQKENI. There are 15 residues in the CDR3. The CDR3 DNA reads TGTGCCAGCTCACCACCGTCCGGGATTTCCCTCGAGCAGTACTTC. As protein: CASSPPSGISLEQYF.

The V and J genes are TRBV5-1 and TRBJ1-1; D may be TRBD1 (5 bases). The V gene's germline CDR1 is SGHRS and CDR2 YFSETQ. The V end was cut by 0 bases, the J end by 4 bases, with 10 bases between. The CDR3 runs to 14 residues. The CDR3 region has the DNA TGCGCCAGCAGCTTGGGGGCAGGGATCACTGAAGCTTTCTTT. As protein: CASSLGAGITEAFF.

J is TRBJ2-7 and V is TRBV28, with a possible D match to TRBD2 (6 bases). The CDR3 sequence is 15 residues long. Deletions cut 4 bases from V and 12 bases from J, with 25 bases between. Germline-derived CDR1 and CDR2 are MDHEN and SYDVKM. Here the CDR3 reads CASSSRGSGALRAYF. The CDR3 DNA sequence: TGTGCCAGCAGTTCTCGGGGTAGCGGCGCCTTGAGGGCGTACTTC. The whole variable domain, remainder taken from reference TRBV28 and TRBJ2-7, is DVKVTQSSRYLVKRTGEKVFLECVQDMDHENMFWYRQDPGLGLRLIYFSYDVKMKEKGDIPEGYSVSREKKERFSLILESASTNQTSMYLCASSSRGSGALRAYFGPGTRLTVT.

J is TRBJ2-1 and V is TRBV11-2; a possible D gene is TRBD2 (6 bases). V dropped 5 bases and J dropped 2 bases, with 10 bases sitting between them. The CDR3 consists of 14 residues. Per the germline V gene, CDR1 is SGHAT and CDR2 is FQNNGV. For the CDR3, the DNA is TGTGCCAGCAGCCCAGCGGGTCCCTACAATGAGCAGTTCTTC. This encodes CASSPAGPYNEQFF.

The chain couples TRBV28 to TRBJ1-1; TRBD1 matches at 7 bases. The CDR3 is 15 amino acids. The J segment lost 5 bases and the V segment lost 6 bases, leaving 12 bases of the junction unmatched. Germline CDR1 and CDR2: MDHEN and SYDVKM. The CDR3 here is CASSRGGGVGTEAFF. The CDR3 coding sequence is TGTGCCAGCAGCCGTGGAGGGGGCGTTGGTACTGAAGCTTTCTTT.

This clone appeared a single time. This rearrangement joins TRBV10-3 to TRBJ1-2; no clear D. The CDR3 covers 15 residues. Germline V gene sequence: CDR1 ENHRY, CDR2 SYGVKD. The V and J ends lost 0 bases and 5 bases respectively, with 13 bases between them. The DNA for the CDR3 is TGTGCCATCAGTGAGTCGACTCGGATTATATATGGCTACACCTTC. Amino acids: CAISESTRIIYGYTF.

This chain connects TRBV6-5 to TRBJ1-1; D is uncertain. Trimming removed 8 bases from V and 1 base from J, with 8 bases in between. This CDR3 has 12 amino acids. Germline V lookup: CDR1 MNHEY, CDR2 SVGAGI. CDR3 coding DNA: TGTGCCAGCCGCAAACAGAACACTGAAGCTTTCTTT. Translating it yields CASRKQNTEAFF.

The V and J genes are TRBV21-1 and TRBJ2-7; the table gives TRBD1 as D, unverified against the DNA. TRBV21-1 is described as a pseudogene. This CDR3 has 14 amino acids. The DNA for the CDR3 is TGTGCCAGCATCGACAGGGGGCATGACCACGAGCAGTACTTC. Protein product: CASIDRGHDHEQYF.

Only a few counts were recorded for this clone. This chain uses TRBV15 with TRBJ1-5; tentative D call: TRBD1 (5 bases). The CDR3 has 15 residues. CDR1 and CDR2 from the germline V gene are LNHNV and YYDKDF (reference sequence). Trimming took off 1 base at V and 4 bases at J, with 11 bases between the two ends. The CDR3 is CATSRVGGDNQPQHF. The DNA of the CDR3 is TGTGCCACCAGCAGAGTTGGAGGGGATAATCAGCCCCAGCATTTT.

The chain couples TRBV11-2 to TRBJ2-2; 8 bases are shared with TRBD2. V was clipped by 2 bases and J by 8 bases; unmatched bases: 10. The CDR3 is 16 amino acids. From germline, CDR1 is SGHAT and CDR2 FQNNGV. The CDR3 here is CASSLRGLGDLGELFF. CDR3 sequence (DNA): TGTGCCAGCAGCTTAAGGGGACTAGGGGACCTGGGGGAGCTGTTTTTT.

The chain combines TRBV14 with TRBJ1-5, with TRBD1 matching over 9 bases. Trimming took 6 bases from V and 4 from J; bases not matched to a gene: 4. Per germline, CDR1 SGHDN and CDR2 FVKESK. The CDR3 has 14 residues. The DNA for the CDR3 is TGTGCCAGCAGTCTGACAGGGGGGAATCAGCCCCAGCATTTT. As protein: CASSLTGGNQPQHF. Variable domain in full (rest from reference TRBV14 and TRBJ1-5): EAGVTQFPSHSVIEKGQTVTLRCDPISGHDNLYWYRRVMGKEIKFLLHFVKESKQDESGMPNNRFLAERTGGTYSTLKVQPAELEDSGVYFCASSLTGGNQPQHFGDGTRLSIL.

In DNA form, the CDR3 reads TGTGCCAGTAGCCCCCAAAGCGCCGCTGGAAACACCATATATTTT. As protein: CASSPQSAAGNTIYF. This chain joins TRBV19 and TRBJ1-3; D is ambiguous. Germline values: CDR1 LNHDA, CDR2 SQIVND (reference sequence). The ends were cut back, 6 bases at V and 2 bases at J, with 14 bases in the middle. This CDR3 region has 15 residues.

The rearrangement links TRBV19 to TRBJ2-1, with D perhaps TRBD2 (6 bases). Germline assignment: CDR1 LNHDA and CDR2 SQIVND (reference sequence). V was pared by 3 bases and J by 3 bases, with 9 bases between. This CDR3 is built from 14 residues. DNA for the CDR3: TGTGCCAGTAGTATCCAGGGACTCTACAATGAGCAGTTCTTC. Translated, it gives CASSIQGLYNEQFF. Drawing the rest from reference TRBV19 and TRBJ2-1, the complete variable domain is DGGITQSPKYLFRKEGQNVTLSCEQNLNHDAMYWYRQDPGQGLRLIYYSQIVNDFQKGDIAEGYSVSREKKESFPLTVTSAQKNPTAFYLCASSIQGLYNEQFFGPGTRLTVL.

The V call is TRBV6-5, the J call TRBJ2-3; possible D gene TRBD1, 6 bases. The CDR3 has 14 residues. V gave up 5 bases and J gave up 4 bases, with 13 bases separating them. CDR1 is MNHEY, CDR2 SVGAGI, per germline. Here the CDR3 reads CASSQGTLADTQYF. CDR3 coding DNA: TGTGCCAGCAGTCAGGGGACCTTAGCAGATACGCAGTATTTT.

V is TRBV6-5 and J is TRBJ2-7; 11 bases map to TRBD1. The germline CDR1 and CDR2 sequences are MNHEY and SVGAGI. V dropped 6 bases and J dropped 13; count of bases not matched to a gene: 14. The CDR3 runs to 14 residues. The chain's CDR3 is CASSRGQGALVYYF. The CDR3 nucleotides read TGTGCCAGCAGCCGCGGACAGGGGGCGTTGGTATATTACTTC.

This chain uses TRBV5-1 with TRBJ2-1; tentatively, D is TRBD1 (5 bases). The germline V gene encodes CDR1 SGHRS and CDR2 YFSETQ. This CDR3 is built from 15 residues. With 0 bases removed from V and 0 bases from J, the gap between germline ends came to 7 bases. The CDR3 sequence is CASSLGQSSYNEQFF. The CDR3, as DNA: TGCGCCAGCAGCTTGGGACAGAGCTCCTACAATGAGCAGTTCTTC.

V is TRBV28 and J is TRBJ2-3; 9 bases are shared with TRBD2. Germline CDR1 is MDHEN and CDR2 is SYDVKM. V trimming: 2 bases; J trimming: 0 bases; junction bases outside the gene matches: 0. The CDR3 runs 15 residues. The CDR3 protein is CASSLTSGSTDTQYF. CDR3 coding DNA: TGTGCCAGCAGTTTAACTAGCGGGAGCACAGATACGCAGTATTTT.